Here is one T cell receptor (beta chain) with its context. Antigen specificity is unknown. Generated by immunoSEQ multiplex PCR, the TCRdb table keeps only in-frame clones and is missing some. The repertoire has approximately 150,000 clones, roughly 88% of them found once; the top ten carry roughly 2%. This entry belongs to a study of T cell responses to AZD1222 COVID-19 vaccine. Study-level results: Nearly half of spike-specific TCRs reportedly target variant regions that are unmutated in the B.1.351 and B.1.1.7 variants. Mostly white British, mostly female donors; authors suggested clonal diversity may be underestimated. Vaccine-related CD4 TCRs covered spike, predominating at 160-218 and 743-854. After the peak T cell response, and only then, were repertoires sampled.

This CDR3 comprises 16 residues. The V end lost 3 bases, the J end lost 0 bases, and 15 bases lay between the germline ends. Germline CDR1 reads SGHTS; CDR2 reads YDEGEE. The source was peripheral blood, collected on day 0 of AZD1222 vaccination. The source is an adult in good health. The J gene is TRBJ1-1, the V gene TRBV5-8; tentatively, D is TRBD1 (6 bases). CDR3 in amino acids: CASSWGYEGVNTEAFF. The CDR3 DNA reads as TGTGCCAGCAGCTGGGGATATGAGGGGGTGAACACTGAAGCTTTCTTT.